This T cell receptor (beta chain) was identified during a study of radiotherapy plus CTLA-4 blockade in lung cancer. Study-level points and caveats: Tumor-derived TCR clones expanded in blood after radiotherapy plus ipilimumab.

There are a few counts of this clone. What it recognizes is unknown. Trimming pared 1 base from V and 2 bases from J, leaving 9 bases between. The V gene's germline CDR1 is SGDLS and CDR2 YYNGEE. The CDR3 is 14 residues long. Focal radiation plus CTLA-4 blockade with ipilimumab was administered to patients who had chemo-refractory metastatic non-small-cell lung cancer. Sequencing was performed with immunoSEQ multiplex PCR; in TCRdb, only in-frame clones are kept and a portion is missing. The sample has 35,000 to 40,000 clones; just under 75% are singletons. This receptor was identified in a human donor with non-small cell lung cancer who had stable disease on radiotherapy plus ipilimumab. Material: peripheral blood, obtained from a patient treated with radiotherapy plus ipilimumab. This rearrangement joins TRBV9 to TRBJ2-5, with D tentatively TRBD1 (5 bases). DNA of the CDR3: TGTGCCAGCAGCGTACTAGGGGCACAAGAGACCCAGTACTTC. Protein sequence: CASSVLGAQETQYF.